A selection of T cell receptor beta chains follows, all from one sample in a study of blood T cell repertoires in COVID-19. Method: immunoSEQ multiplex PCR; TCRdb's copy keeps in-frame clones and lacks some. Among fewer than 200,000 clones, approximately 83% were seen once, and the ten largest hold roughly 10%. The specimen was peripheral blood. These receptors came from a man between 70 and 80 years old with active or convalescent COVID-19. CDR3s include the opening cysteine and the closing phenylalanine or tryptophan. The order of the fields is V gene, J gene, CDR3 protein.

>TRBV24-1|TRBJ2-1
CATSDRTSGRAMSYNEQFF
>TRBV6-5|TRBJ1-2
CASSPSGFYGYTF
>TRBV7-2|TRBJ1-4
CASSPIRATNEKLFF
>TRBV9|TRBJ1-1
CASSVRGQEEAFF
>TRBV7-3|TRBJ2-3
CASSTTWAGDTQYF
>TRBV5-8|TRBJ2-3
CASSENTDTQYF
>TRBV19|TRBJ1-1
CASSMKLLNTEAFF
>TRBV7-8|TRBJ2-7
CASSLVRGGEQYF
>TRBV5-1|TRBJ1-5
CASSLTRGDRPICNQPQHF
>TRBV2|TRBJ1-4
CASSYRQGAEKLFF
>TRBV7-3|TRBJ1-1
CASSMGHTEAFF
>TRBV7-9|TRBJ2-2
CASSLGREIRTGELFF
>TRBV6-5|TRBJ2-7
CASSSDRGVSYEQYF
>TRBV7-2|TRBJ1-4
CASSLAGQVHRGSEKLFF
>TRBV10-3|TRBJ1-5
CAISESERGIQPQHF
>TRBV7-6|TRBJ2-7
CASSLSPPGTTFYEQYF